The 25 T cell receptor beta chains below were found in one sample sequenced in a study of vaccination effects on CD4 cells after COVID-19. Produced via immunoSEQ multiplex PCR; TCRdb's table is partial and in-frame only. Of nearly 30,000 clones detected, around 75% appear once; the ten largest clones hold 5% to 6.5%. Prior to sequencing, the ViraFEST assay stimulated PBMC with viral peptide pools, which expanded the antigen-specific CD4+ T cells. Isolating CD4+ T cells followed approximately 10 days of culture. BNT162b2 vaccine or mRNA-1273 vaccine was given to participants in two doses. These receptors' antigens are unknown. Sequencing used CD4+ T cells from PBMCs cultured with SARS-CoV-2 spike peptides, obtained after COVID-19 vaccination. The receptors stem from a human donor who received a COVID-19 vaccine. Some clones in this sample may be carry-over from other donors' samples.

This rearrangement joins TRBV6-5 to TRBJ2-7; 10 positions match TRBD2. V shed 6 bases, J shed 6 bases, and the junction held 8 bases outside the gene matches. The V gene's germline CDR1 is MNHEY and CDR2 SVGAGI. The CDR3 is made up of 14 amino acids. The CDR3 reads CASSSAGGPREQYV. The CDR3 nucleotides read TGTGCCAGCAGCTCAGCGGGGGGGCCACGCGAGCAGTACGTC.

The chain couples TRBV5-4 to TRBJ1-6, with a weak D call TRBD1 (5 bases). The V and J ends lost 4 bases and 9 bases respectively, with 29 bases between them. There are 19 residues in the CDR3. Germline values: CDR1 SGHNT, CDR2 YYREEE (reference sequence). The chain's CDR3 is CASSATGTSGGRRGSPLHF. DNA for the CDR3: TGTGCCAGCAGCGCGACCGGGACGTCGGGGGGGAGGCGGGGTTCACCCCTCCACTTT.

The V and J genes are TRBV24-1 and TRBJ2-2; no reliable D call. This CDR3 comprises 12 residues. Deletions cut 8 bases from V and 3 bases from J, with 6 bases between. CDR1 is KGHDR, CDR2 SFDVKD, per germline. The CDR3 loop reads CATTPDTGELFF. In nucleotides, the CDR3 is TGTGCCACCACTCCGGACACCGGGGAGCTGTTTTTT.

The chain links TRBV7-9 to TRBJ1-1; D perhaps matches TRBD1 (5 bases). The V end lost 4 bases, the J end lost 0 bases, and 12 bases lay between the germline ends. The CDR3 runs 15 residues. Germline V CDR1 and CDR2: SEHNR, FQNEAQ (reference sequence). The CDR3 nucleotides read TGTGCCAGCAGCTCAGTATGGACAATGAACACTGAAGCTTTCTTT. It is translated as CASSSVWTMNTEAFF.

This sequence joins TRBV18 and TRBJ2-5; perhaps D is TRBD1 or TRBD2 (5 bases each). Germline V lookup: CDR1 KGHSH, CDR2 LQKENI. The CDR3 contains 12 residues. V lost 11 bases and J 5 bases, leaving 15 bases between the germline ends. CDR3 sequence: CAGSSGAETQYF. For the CDR3, the DNA is TGTGCCGGGTCATCCGGGGCCGAGACCCAGTACTTC.

The V and J genes are TRBV30 and TRBJ1-4; no definite D call. Trimming cost V 5 bases and J 2 bases, with 6 bases left between them. Germline loops: CDR1 GTSNPN, CDR2 SVGIG (reference sequence). The CDR3 is 12 amino acids. The CDR3 loop is CAWGSTNEKLFF. The CDR3 DNA reads TGTGCCTGGGGGTCCACTAATGAAAAACTGTTTTTT.

The V call is TRBV30, the J call TRBJ2-7, with D tentatively TRBD1 (6 bases). V lost 0 bases and J lost 10, with 13 bases in between. This CDR3 has 12 residues. Germline V gene data show CDR1 as GTSNPN and CDR2 as SVGIG (reference sequence). The CDR3 protein is CAWSVQGAKQYV. In nucleotides, the CDR3 is TGTGCCTGGAGTGTACAGGGAGCAAAACAGTACGTC.

The rearrangement uses TRBV29-1 and TRBJ2-3, with D possibly matching TRBD2 (6 bases). Trimming shortened V by 4 bases and J by 3 bases, and 26 bases separated the two germline ends. Looked up from germline, CDR1 is SQVTM and CDR2 is ANQGSEA. The CDR3 covers 18 residues. The CDR3 nucleotides read TGCAGCGTTGGCAATTTGGGCCCCTGGGGCGGGGTAACAGATACGCAGTATTTT. It translates to CSVGNLGPWGGVTDTQYF.

The rearrangement links TRBV3-1 (or the pseudogene TRBV3-2) to TRBJ1-1, with 10 bases matching TRBD1. Germline CDR1 is LGHDT and CDR2 is YNNKEL (reference sequence). Trimming removed 4 bases from V and 5 bases from J; junction bases left unmatched: 1. The CDR3 loop spans 13 amino acids. CDR3 coding DNA: TGTGCCAGCAGCCGGGACAGGGGAACTGAAGCTTTCTTT. The encoded protein is CASSRDRGTEAFF.

This clone was seen a few times. This chain links TRBV19 with TRBJ2-7, with 8 bases aligning to TRBD1. Germline CDR1 and CDR2: LNHDA and SQIVND (reference sequence). V gave up 4 bases and J gave up 4 bases; unmatched junction bases: 9. The CDR3 runs to 15 residues. The CDR3 protein is CASSKDRESWYEQYV. The CDR3 coding sequence is TGTGCCAGTAGTAAGGACAGGGAGTCTTGGTACGAGCAGTACGTC.

The chain is built from TRBV3-1 (or the pseudogene TRBV3-2) and TRBJ1-3; no clear D. Per germline, CDR1 LGHDT and CDR2 YNNKEL (reference sequence). CDR3 length equals 14 residues. Trimming took off 0 bases at V and 9 bases at J, with 12 bases between the two ends. The CDR3, as DNA: TGTGCCAGCAGCCAAGATATCGGGTTTTCCACCATATATTTT. This gives the protein CASSQDIGFSTIYF.

The gene calls are TRBV3-1 (or the pseudogene TRBV3-2) and TRBJ2-5; D ambiguous. V lost 1 base, J lost 1 base, and 7 bases lay in between. This CDR3 region has 14 residues. Per the germline V gene, CDR1 is LGHDT and CDR2 is YNNKEL (reference sequence). Written as DNA, the CDR3 is TGTGCCAGCAGCCAAGTGGGGATCCAAGAGACCCAGTACTTC. It yields the protein CASSQVGIQETQYF.

The chain carries TRBV3-1 (or the pseudogene TRBV3-2) and TRBJ2-3; D uncertain. The CDR3 totals 14 residues. Germline V gives CDR1 LGHDT, CDR2 YNNKEL (reference sequence). The V and J ends lost 5 bases and 5 bases respectively, with 14 bases between them. In DNA form, the CDR3 reads TGTGCCAGCAGCGTGACTCCGGTTGGAGATACGCAGTATTTT. Translating gives CASSVTPVGDTQYF.

This chain connects TRBV20-1 to TRBJ1-4; 7 positions agree with TRBD1. With 7 bases clipped from V and 4 bases from J, the junction kept 9 bases outside the gene matches. The CDR3 is 14 amino acids. Germline CDR1 DFQATT, CDR2 SNEGSKA (reference sequence). CDR3 residues: CSVTDRALNEKLFF. The CDR3 DNA follows: TGCAGTGTTACTGACAGGGCCCTTAATGAAAAACTGTTTTTT.

This clone was counted between two and nine times. The chain joins TRBV30 to TRBJ2-2, with a weak D call TRBD1 (6 bases). Looked up from germline, CDR1 is GTSNPN and CDR2 is SVGIG (reference sequence). The CDR3 runs 16 residues. V dropped 0 bases and J dropped 0 bases, with 11 bases sitting between them. CDR3 bases: TGTGCCTGGAGTGTATCATGGACAGCGAACACCGGGGAGCTGTTTTTT. Translated, it gives CAWSVSWTANTGELFF. Full variable domain (remainder filled in from reference TRBV30 and TRBJ2-2): SQTIHQWPATLVQPVGSPLSLECTVEGTSNPNLYWYRQAAGRGLQLLFYSVGIGQISSEVPQNLSASRPQDRQFILSSKKLLLSDSGFYLCAWSVSWTANTGELFFGEGSRLTVL.

This chain links TRBV12-3 or TRBV12-4 with TRBJ2-3; D not certain. The CDR3 totals 13 residues. The V gene lost 6 bases and the J gene lost 11 bases, with 18 bases spanning the gap. CDR3 amino acids: CASRSTPRVEQYF. The CDR3 DNA reads TGTGCCAGCAGATCTACCCCACGGGTGGAGCAGTATTTT.

The chain carries TRBV28 and TRBJ1-5, with a tentative D call TRBD1 (5 bases). V lost 6 bases and J 1 base, leaving 16 bases between the germline ends. Germline-derived CDR1 and CDR2 are MDHEN and SYDVKM. The CDR3 spans 16 residues. CDR3 sequence (DNA): TGTGCCAGCAGGCCGGGGGGGGGAGGAAGCAATCAGCCCCAGCATTTT. Amino acids: CASRPGGGGSNQPQHF.

J is TRBJ1-1 and V is TRBV15; TRBD1 agrees at 9 bases. Trimming took 0 bases from V and 1 from J; bases not matched to a gene: 6. Germline V gene sequence: CDR1 LNHNV, CDR2 YYDKDF (reference sequence). This CDR3 comprises 17 residues. The CDR3 bases are TGTGCCACCAGCAGAGATCCCGGGACAGGGCCGAACACTGAAGCTTTCTTT. Translated: CATSRDPGTGPNTEAFF.

V is TRBV29-1 and J is TRBJ2-5, with a weak D call TRBD2 (6 bases). This CDR3 region has 13 residues. CDR1 and CDR2 (germline): SQVTM, ANQGSEA. The V and J ends lost 2 bases and 2 bases respectively, with 9 bases between them. In DNA form, the CDR3 reads TGCAGCGTTGAACTGCGGGGACAAGAGACCCAGTACTTC. It encodes CSVELRGQETQYF.

The J gene is TRBJ2-1, the V gene TRBV18; the match to TRBD1 covers 9 bases. Germline assignment: CDR1 KGHSH and CDR2 LQKENI. Trimming at V came to 1 base and at J to 8 bases, leaving 0 bases not matched to a gene. The CDR3 covers 13 residues. The CDR3 protein is CASSPRDRDEQFF. Here the CDR3 DNA reads TGTGCCAGCTCACCACGGGACAGGGATGAGCAGTTCTTC.

This sequence joins TRBV3-1 (or the pseudogene TRBV3-2) and TRBJ1-6; D might be TRBD1 (6 bases). V lost 1 base, J lost 14 bases, and 15 bases lay in between. Germline V gene sequence: CDR1 LGHDT, CDR2 YNNKEL (reference sequence). The CDR3 has 14 residues. In DNA form, the CDR3 reads TGTGCCAGCAGCCAAGGGTACAGGGAAAGGGCCCTCCACTTT. It translates to CASSQGYRERALHF.

The J gene is TRBJ2-1, the V gene TRBV3-1 (or the pseudogene TRBV3-2); D is possibly TRBD2 (5 bases). CDR3 length: 17 amino acids. The V and J ends lost 4 bases and 2 bases respectively, with 18 bases between them. Germline lookup yields CDR1 LGHDT and CDR2 YNNKEL (reference sequence). In DNA, the CDR3 is TGTGCCAGCAGCCCCCCCCGCCGGTCCGGGGCCTACAATGAGCAGTTCTTC. It is translated as CASSPPRRSGAYNEQFF.

This clone has only a few counts. The rearrangement uses TRBV19 and TRBJ1-1; 8 positions match TRBD1. This CDR3 is built from 18 residues. Germline loops: CDR1 LNHDA, CDR2 SQIVND (reference sequence). J lost 4 bases, V lost 2 bases, and 15 bases had no gene match. The CDR3 DNA reads as TGTGCCAGTAGTATACACCTGAACACAGGGGGACAGGTCACTGAAGCTTTCTTT. Translation: CASSIHLNTGGQVTEAFF.

The V gene is TRBV27, the J gene TRBJ2-1, with TRBD2 as a possible D gene (6 bases). V was clipped by 4 bases and J by 2 bases, with 18 bases between them. Germline V gene data show CDR1 as MNHEY and CDR2 as SMNVEV (reference sequence). The CDR3 runs 17 residues. The CDR3 is CASSSLGSGVTYNEQFF. CDR3 bases: TGTGCCAGCAGTTCCTTAGGTTCGGGGGTGACCTACAATGAGCAGTTCTTC.

The CDR3 is CASSPTGNEQFF. The CDR3, as DNA: TGTGCCAGCAGCCCGACGGGGAATGAGCAGTTCTTC. The V gene is TRBV12-3 or TRBV12-4, the J gene TRBJ2-1; weak D call: TRBD2 (5 bases). This CDR3 is built from 12 residues. Trimming removed 6 bases from V and 7 bases from J, with 10 bases in between.